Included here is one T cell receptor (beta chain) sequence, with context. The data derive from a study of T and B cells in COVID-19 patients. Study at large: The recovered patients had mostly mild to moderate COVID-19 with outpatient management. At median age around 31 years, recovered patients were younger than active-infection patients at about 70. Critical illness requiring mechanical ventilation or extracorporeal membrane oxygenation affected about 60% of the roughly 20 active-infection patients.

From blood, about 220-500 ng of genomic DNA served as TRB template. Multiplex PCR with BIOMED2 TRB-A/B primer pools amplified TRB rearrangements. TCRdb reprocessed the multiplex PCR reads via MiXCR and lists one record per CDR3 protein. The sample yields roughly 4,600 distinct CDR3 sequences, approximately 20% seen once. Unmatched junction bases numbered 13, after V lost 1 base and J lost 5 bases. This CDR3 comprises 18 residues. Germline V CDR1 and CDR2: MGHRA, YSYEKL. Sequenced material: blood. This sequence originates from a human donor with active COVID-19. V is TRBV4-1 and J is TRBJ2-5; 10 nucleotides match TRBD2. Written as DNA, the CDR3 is TGCGCCAGCAGCCAAGGTCACCGTCAAGCGGGGGGGCGTGAGACCCAGTACTTC. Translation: CASSQGHRQAGGRETQYF.